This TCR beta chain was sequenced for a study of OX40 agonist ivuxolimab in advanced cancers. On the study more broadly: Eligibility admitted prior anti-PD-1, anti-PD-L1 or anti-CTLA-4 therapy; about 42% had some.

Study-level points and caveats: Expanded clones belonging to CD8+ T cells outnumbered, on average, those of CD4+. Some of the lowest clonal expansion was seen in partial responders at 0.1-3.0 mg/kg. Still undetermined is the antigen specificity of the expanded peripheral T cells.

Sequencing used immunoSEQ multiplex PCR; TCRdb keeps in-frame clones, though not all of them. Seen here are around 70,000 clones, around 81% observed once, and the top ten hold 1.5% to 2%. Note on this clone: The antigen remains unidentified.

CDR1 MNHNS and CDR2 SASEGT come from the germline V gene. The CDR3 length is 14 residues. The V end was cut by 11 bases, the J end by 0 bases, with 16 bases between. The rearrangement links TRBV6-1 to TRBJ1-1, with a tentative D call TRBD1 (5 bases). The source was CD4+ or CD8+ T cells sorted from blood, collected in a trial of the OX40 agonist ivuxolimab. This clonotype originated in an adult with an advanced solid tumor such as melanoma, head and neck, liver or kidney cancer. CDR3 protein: CAGRQTALNTEAFF. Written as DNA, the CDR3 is TGTGCCGGGCGACAGACAGCTTTGAACACTGAAGCTTTCTTT.